One and the same sample provided the 15 T cell receptor beta chains below, sequenced in a study of regulatory T cells in long-lasting Graves disease. Arm-PCR of CDR3 regions and iRepertoire HTBI primers were the basis on which TCR beta libraries were built. One entry per CDR3 protein results from TCRdb running MiXCR on the multiplex PCR reads. The sample lists 500,000 or so distinct CDR3 sequences; around 16% were seen once. Time point noted: newly diagnosed GD, antithyroid drugs for less than 3 months. Construction of the TCR library relied on RNA isolated from PBMCs. These records were also assigned to another study, of T cells in Graves' hyperthyroidism and ophthalmopathy.

The source material was peripheral blood mononuclear cells (PBMCs), sampled at new diagnosis, from a patient treated with antithyroid drugs. These receptors originate from a woman aged 35-65 years with Graves disease.

This clonotype appeared a few times. V gene TRBV7-9 combines with J gene TRBJ2-1; D is unresolved. In germline, CDR1 is SEHNR, CDR2 FQNEAQ (reference sequence). This CDR3 has 12 residues. With 5 bases removed from V and 7 bases from J, the gap between germline ends came to 9 bases. DNA of the CDR3: TGTGCCAGCAGCGAGACTGATAATGAGCAGTTCTTC. It encodes CASSETDNEQFF.

This clonotype showed up many times. This chain uses TRBV6-1 with TRBJ2-7; TRBD2 is a possible D gene (5 bases). The V end was cut by 1 base, the J end by 3 bases, with 7 bases between. This CDR3 region has 13 residues. The germline gives CDR1 MNHNS, CDR2 SASEGT. As DNA, the CDR3 is TGTGCCAGCAGTGAAGGGACTTTCTACGAGCAGTACTTC. Translation: CASSEGTFYEQYF.

This clonotype was recorded at least ten times. This chain connects TRBV7-9 to TRBJ1-5; tentative D call: TRBD1 (6 bases). The germline V gene encodes CDR1 SEHNR and CDR2 FQNEAQ (reference sequence). The CDR3 has 13 residues. V shed 4 bases and J shed 3 bases, with 7 bases lying between them. The CDR3 DNA reads TGTGCCAGCAGCTCAGGGGTCAATCAGCCCCAGCATTTT. It specifies CASSSGVNQPQHF.

This clonotype was detected ten times or more. The rearrangement joins TRBV6-1 to TRBJ1-5, with D unclear. The CDR3 contains 14 residues. V was cut by 6 bases and J by 7 bases, with 16 bases left in between. CDR1 is MNHNS and CDR2 is SASEGT in the germline V gene. The CDR3 region is CASRPPGPRQPQHF. In DNA form, the CDR3 reads TGTGCCAGCAGGCCCCCTGGTCCACGGCAGCCCCAGCATTTT.

This clonotype appeared many times. The chain couples TRBV2 to TRBJ2-1; no clear D gene. The germline V and J ends were trimmed by 4 bases and 9 bases, with 7 bases remaining between them. The CDR3 loop spans 11 amino acids. Per germline, CDR1 SNHLY and CDR2 FYNNEI. The CDR3 DNA reads as TGTGCCAGCAGTGCTCGGAGTGAGCAGTTCTTC. Translated: CASSARSEQFF. The full variable domain, with the rest looked up from reference TRBV2 and TRBJ2-1, is EPEVTQTPSHQVTQMGQEVILRCVPISNHLYFYWYRQILGQKVEFLVSFYNNEISEKSEIFDDQFSVERPDGSNFTLKIRSTKLEDSAMYFCASSARSEQFFGPGTRLTVL.

The V call is TRBV19, the J call TRBJ1-5; D is possibly TRBD1 (6 bases). V lost 6 bases to trimming and J lost 8 bases, with 17 bases between them. Germline CDR1 is LNHDA and CDR2 is SQIVND (reference sequence). The CDR3 length is 14 residues. The CDR3 reads CASRSGGGGEPQHF. In nucleotides, the CDR3 is TGTGCCAGTAGGTCGGGGGGGGGCGGAGAGCCCCAGCATTTT.

As concerns this clonotype: This may arise from a read error, as a much more abundant clone is one base away. The chain links TRBV6-1 to TRBJ2-3, with 8 positions matching TRBD2. Germline V gene sequence: CDR1 MNHNS, CDR2 SASEGT. The CDR3 runs 15 residues. CDR3 in amino acids: CAISGVTGGADTQYF. CDR3 bases: TGTGCCATCAGTGGTGTGACGGGAGGGGCAGATACGCAGTATTTT.

This clonotype was counted only a few times. This chain joins TRBV11-3 and TRBJ1-4, with D unresolved. CDR3 length: 20 residues. V lost 5 bases to trimming and J lost 0 bases, with 25 bases between them. Germline V gene sequence: CDR1 SGHNT, CDR2 YENEEA. CDR3 residues: CASSLGNYQLFYATNEKLFF. The DNA for the CDR3 is TGTGCCAGCAGCCTTGGAAACTATCAACTTTTTTATGCAACTAATGAAAAACTGTTTTTT.

This clonotype was observed many times. The V gene is TRBV20-1, the J gene TRBJ1-1; unclear D gene. Germline V gene sequence: CDR1 DFQATT, CDR2 SNEGSKA (reference sequence). V lost 3 bases, J lost 1 base, and 12 bases lay in between. The CDR3 spans 14 residues. CDR3 protein: CSASFRSANTEAFF. CDR3 sequence (DNA): TGCAGTGCTAGTTTCAGGAGCGCGAACACTGAAGCTTTCTTT.

This clonotype came up many times. The chain uses TRBV10-3 and TRBJ2-2; D gene ambiguous. The CDR3 is 16 amino acids. Germline V gene data show CDR1 as ENHRY and CDR2 as SYGVKD. V was clipped by 4 bases and J by 0 bases, with 12 bases between them. The CDR3: CAISGGGGANTGELFF. The CDR3 nucleotides read TGTGCCATCAGTGGAGGCGGCGGAGCGAACACCGGGGAGCTGTTTTTT.

This clonotype has more than one count but fewer than ten. This chain connects TRBV29-1 to TRBJ2-1; D is possibly TRBD2 (5 bases). This CDR3 contains 14 residues. V dropped 0 bases and J dropped 10 bases, with 16 bases sitting between them. Germline V gene sequence: CDR1 SQVTM, CDR2 ANQGSEA. The CDR3 here is CSVEERARVNEQFF. The CDR3 DNA follows: TGCAGCGTTGAAGAGCGGGCCCGAGTAAACGAGCAGTTCTTC.

This clonotype was picked up many times. The chain uses TRBV12-3 or TRBV12-4 and TRBJ1-1; D is possibly TRBD1 (5 bases). V dropped 3 bases and J dropped 2 bases, with 16 bases sitting between them. CDR3 size: 16 residues. In DNA form, the CDR3 reads TGTGCCAGCAGTTTGTGGGGAACAGGTGGAAACACTGAAGCTTTCTTT. This sequence encodes CASSLWGTGGNTEAFF.

This clonotype showed up many times. This rearrangement joins TRBV20-1 to TRBJ2-3; 11 nucleotides align to TRBD2. Germline V CDR1 and CDR2: DFQATT, SNEGSKA (reference sequence). The CDR3 consists of 18 residues. V shed 3 bases and J 0 bases; nucleotides not matched to a gene: 11. Here the CDR3 DNA reads TGCAGTGCTAGCGGATCTAGCGGGGGGCCCTTTAGCACAGATACGCAGTATTTT. It codes for CSASGSSGGPFSTDTQYF.

In this sample, this clonotype turned up many times. The chain is built from TRBV7-2 and TRBJ1-1, with no clear D. Per germline, CDR1 SGHTA and CDR2 FQGNSA. V shed 5 bases and J shed 2 bases, with 15 bases lying between them. The CDR3 is made up of 15 amino acids. The CDR3 coding sequence is TGTGCCAGCAGCCCGATCCTCACAGTTAACACTGAAGCTTTCTTT. Encoded protein: CASSPILTVNTEAFF.

This clonotype was counted a few times. The J gene is TRBJ2-3, the V gene TRBV9; D might be TRBD2 (7 bases). Trimming removed 0 bases at V and 5 bases at J, with 16 bases between. CDR1 is SGDLS, CDR2 YYNGEE, per germline. This CDR3 comprises 16 residues. The CDR3 nucleotides read TGTGCCAGCAGCGTAGGTCCGGGGGGCCAGGGAGATACGCAGTATTTT. As protein: CASSVGPGGQGDTQYF.